The 7 T cell receptor beta chains reported below all come from one sample, sequenced in a study of CD8+CD57+ T cells in acquired aplastic anemia. Genomic DNA, the template, was used for profiling of the TCR beta VDJ and CDR3. TCRdb re-called the reads with MiXCR, one entry per CDR3 protein. The sample has 100,000 to 150,000 distinct CDR3 sequences, over 30% seen once. Patients picked for sequencing had shown CD8+CD57+ cell expansion detected by flow cytometry. Sample: sorted CD4+, CD8+, or CD8+CD57+ T cells (not recorded which) from PBMCs. The receptors stem from a human donor with aplastic anemia.

The CDR3 loop reads CAATRGDYGYTF. The CDR3 DNA is TGTGCCGCGACCAGGGGAGACTATGGCTACACCTTC. The V call is TRBV10-3, the J call TRBJ1-2; D perhaps matches TRBD1 (6 bases). Germline V gene data show CDR1 as ENHRY and CDR2 as SYGVKD. Trimming removed 11 bases at V and 3 bases at J, with 13 bases between. The CDR3 sequence is 12 residues long.

This chain links TRBV4-2 with TRBJ1-3; 7 nucleotides agree with TRBD1. The CDR3 runs 18 residues. Trimming removed 6 bases from V and 0 bases from J; junction bases left unmatched: 14. In germline, CDR1 is LGHNA, CDR2 YNFKEQ. The CDR3 sequence: CASSKGGLTGTSGNTIYF. CDR3 nucleotide sequence: TGTGCCAGCAGTAAGGGAGGGTTGACAGGGACCTCTGGAAACACCATATATTTT.

Many counts were recorded for this clonotype. V and J are TRBV19 and TRBJ1-1; no definite D call. V gave up 4 bases and J gave up 9 bases, with 18 bases separating them. Germline CDR1 and CDR2: LNHDA and SQIVND (reference sequence). The CDR3 has 14 amino acids. CDR3 loop: CASSTGSRMVQAFF. The DNA for the CDR3 is TGTGCCAGTAGTACAGGTAGTAGGATGGTCCAAGCTTTCTTT. The full variable domain, in which reference TRBV19 and TRBJ1-1 provide the parts outside the CDR3, is DGGITQSPKYLFRKEGQNVTLSCEQNLNHDAMYWYRQDPGQGLRLIYYSQIVNDFQKGDIAEGYSVSREKKESFPLTVTSAQKNPTAFYLCASSTGSRMVQAFFGQGTRLTVV.

In its sample, this clonotype was seen many times. The chain links TRBV10-2 to TRBJ2-1; the match to TRBD2 covers 8 bases. V lost 1 base, J lost 10 bases, and 6 bases stayed unmatched. The CDR3 spans 14 residues. Germline assignment: CDR1 WSHSY and CDR2 SAAADI. The CDR3 sequence: CASSEYWREVEQFF. The CDR3 nucleotides read TGCGCCAGCAGTGAGTATTGGCGGGAGGTCGAGCAGTTCTTC.

This clonotype was recorded at least ten times. The chain links TRBV7-9 to TRBJ2-1; D might be TRBD1 (6 bases). Germline assignment: CDR1 SEHNR and CDR2 FQNEAQ (reference sequence). The length of the CDR3 is 17 residues. V dropped 4 bases and J dropped 1 base, with 17 bases sitting between them. For the CDR3, the DNA is TGTGCCAGCAGCTCCTCAGGGACAACCCAGTCCTACAATGAGCAGTTCTTC. This translates into CASSSSGTTQSYNEQFF.

About this clonotype: The junction and the germline gene differ at one end; a read error may be behind it. The chain combines TRBV19 with TRBJ2-1, with D unresolved. Germline CDR1 LNHDA, CDR2 SQIVND (reference sequence). This CDR3 is built from 14 residues. In nucleotides, the CDR3 is TGTGCCAATAGTATAGATCGGCCAGGCAATGAGCAGTTCTTC. This encodes CANSIDRPGNEQFF.

This clonotype was detected many times. The V and J genes are TRBV7-6 and TRBJ1-2; a possible D gene is TRBD1 (6 bases). The CDR3 consists of 12 residues. Between the trimmed V and J ends, which lost 8 bases and 2 bases, there was a span of 9 bases. Germline V gives CDR1 SGHVS, CDR2 FNYEAQ. The CDR3 sequence: CASGGQNYGYTF. The CDR3 region has the DNA TGTGCCAGCGGCGGACAGAACTATGGCTACACCTTC.